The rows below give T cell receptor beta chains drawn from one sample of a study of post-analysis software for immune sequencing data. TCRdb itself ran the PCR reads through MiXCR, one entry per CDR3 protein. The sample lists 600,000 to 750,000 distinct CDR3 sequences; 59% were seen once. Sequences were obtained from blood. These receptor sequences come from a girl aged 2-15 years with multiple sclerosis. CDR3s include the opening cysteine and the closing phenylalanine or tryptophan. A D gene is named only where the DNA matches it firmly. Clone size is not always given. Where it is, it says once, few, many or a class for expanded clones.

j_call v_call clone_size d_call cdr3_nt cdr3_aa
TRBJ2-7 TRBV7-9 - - TGTGCCAGCAGGCCGGGGGCAGGGAACTCCGAGCAGTACTTC CASRPGAGNSEQYF
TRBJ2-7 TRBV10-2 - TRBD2 TGCGCCTCCACCGGGACTAGCGGGAGGGTCGCCTACGAGCAGTACTTC CASTGTSGRVAYEQYF
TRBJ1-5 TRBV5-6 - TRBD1 TGTGCCAGCAGCAGCCGGGACAGGGGCAATCAGCCCCAGCATTTT CASSSRDRGNQPQHF
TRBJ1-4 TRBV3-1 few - TGTGCCAGCAGCCAGGGGGCGCCGGATGAAAAACTGTTTTTT CASSQGAPDEKLFF
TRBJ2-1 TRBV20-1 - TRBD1 TGCAGTGCCCCGACAGGGGATCGGTCCTACAATGAGCAGTTCTTC CSAPTGDRSYNEQFF
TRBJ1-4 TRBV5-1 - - TGCGCCAGCAGCTTGGCCCGGACAGCGGATGAAAAACTGTTTTTT CASSLARTADEKLFF
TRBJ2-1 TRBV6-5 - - TGTGCCAGCAGTTATACTAGCACCAATGAGCAGTTCTTC CASSYTSTNEQFF
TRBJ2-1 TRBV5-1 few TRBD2 TGCGCCAGCAGCTTGGCTAGCGGGAGGGCCAATGAGCAGTTCTTC CASSLASGRANEQFF
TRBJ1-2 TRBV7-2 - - TGTGCCAGCAGCTTAGCGCTCCGGGATGGCTACACCTTC CASSLALRDGYTF
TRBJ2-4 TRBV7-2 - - TGTGCCAGCAGCTTAAGTCCCTGGCAGACCAAAAACATTCAGTACTTC CASSLSPWQTKNIQYF
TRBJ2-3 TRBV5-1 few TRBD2 TGCGCCAGCAGCTTGTTGGCGGGAGTCATAGATACGCAGTATTTT CASSLLAGVIDTQYF
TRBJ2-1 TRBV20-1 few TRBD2 TGCAGTGCTATGGGACTAGCGGGGTACAATGAGCAGTTCTTC CSAMGLAGYNEQFF
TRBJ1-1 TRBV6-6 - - TGTGCCAGCAGTTACTCGGATACGGGACACACTGAAGCTTTCTTT CASSYSDTGHTEAFF
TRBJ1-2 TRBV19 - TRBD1 TGTGCCAGTGCACGGGACAGACCTAACTATGGCTACACCTTC CASARDRPNYGYTF
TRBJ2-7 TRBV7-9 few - TGTGCCAGCGCGACAGCGAACTCCTACGAGCAGTACTTC CASATANSYEQYF
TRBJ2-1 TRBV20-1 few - TGCAGTGCAGTCCGGGACCGGGGGTTCTTC CSAVRDRGFF
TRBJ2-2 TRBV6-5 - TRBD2 TGTGCCAGCAGTTACCTGGGACTAGCGGTCGATGGCGGGGAGCTGTTTTTT CASSYLGLAVDGGELFF
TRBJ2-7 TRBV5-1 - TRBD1 TGCGCCAGCAGCCTAACAGGGGGCAACCCCTACGAGCAGTACTTC CASSLTGGNPYEQYF
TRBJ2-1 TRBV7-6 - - TGTGCCAGCAGGCCCATTAAGAGCGGACTCCCAGACAATGAGCAGTTCTTC CASRPIKSGLPDNEQFF
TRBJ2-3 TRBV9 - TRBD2 TGTGCCAGCAGCGTAGGACTAGCGGGGGATGCAGATACGCAGTATTTT CASSVGLAGDADTQYF
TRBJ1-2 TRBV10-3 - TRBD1 TGTGCCATCAGAGCAAGACAGGGAAACTATGGCTACACCTTC CAIRARQGNYGYTF
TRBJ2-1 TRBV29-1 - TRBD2 TGCAGCGTTAATGGACTAGCGGAGAGCTCCTACAATGAGCAGTTCTTC CSVNGLAESSYNEQFF
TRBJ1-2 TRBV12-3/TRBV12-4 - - TGTGCCAGCAGTCACCCCCGTAGGTTCCTTTTCGATGGCTACACCTTC CASSHPRRFLFDGYTF
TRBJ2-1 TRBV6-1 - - TGTGCCGGGGGTGGGAGTACGCCACTAACGATTTACAATGAGCAGTTCTTC CAGGGSTPLTIYNEQFF
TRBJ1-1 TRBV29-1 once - TGCAGCGTTCAGGGTCTGTTAGGTCTGCCAATGAACACTGAAGCTTTCTTT CSVQGLLGLPMNTEAFF
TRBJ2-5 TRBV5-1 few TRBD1 TGCGCCAGCAGCCCCGGATGGGACAGCCAAGAGACCCAGTACTTC CASSPGWDSQETQYF
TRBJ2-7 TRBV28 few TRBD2 TGTGCCAGCAGTTTTGTGAGACTAGCCCCACACGAGCAGTACTTC CASSFVRLAPHEQYF
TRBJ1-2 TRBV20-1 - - TGCAGTGCTAGAGATTTCCGTAACTATGGCTACACCTTC CSARDFRNYGYTF
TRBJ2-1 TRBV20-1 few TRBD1 TGCAGTGCTGCGAAAAGGGGGCCGACCTACAATGAGCAGTTCTTC CSAAKRGPTYNEQFF
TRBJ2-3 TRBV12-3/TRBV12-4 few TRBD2 TGTGCCAGCAGCCCCGGGACTAGCGGGGTTACAGATACGCAGTATTTT CASSPGTSGVTDTQYF
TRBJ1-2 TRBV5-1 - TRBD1 TGCGCCAGCAGCTTGGAACAGGGGGAAGGCTACACCTTC CASSLEQGEGYTF
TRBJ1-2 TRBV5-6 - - TGTGCCAGCAGCCCGTCGACAGCCCTTAACTATGGCTACACCTTC CASSPSTALNYGYTF
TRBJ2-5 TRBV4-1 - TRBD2 TGCGCCAGCAGATCTAGCGGGGCGAACCAAGAGACCCAGTACTTC CASRSSGANQETQYF
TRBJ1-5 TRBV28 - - TGTGCCAGCTCTTTTGGGGTTCAGCCCCAGCATTTT CASSFGVQPQHF
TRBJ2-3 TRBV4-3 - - TGCGCCAGCAGCCAAGGATCAGCCTCGGGGGCGGGAGATACGCAGTATTTT CASSQGSASGAGDTQYF
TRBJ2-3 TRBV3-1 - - TGTGCCAGCAGTCTAAAGAGTCCTAGCACAGATACGCAGTATTTT CASSLKSPSTDTQYF
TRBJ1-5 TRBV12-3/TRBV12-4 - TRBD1 TGTGCCAGCAGTAACAGGGGGATGGTCAATCAGCCCCAGCATTTT CASSNRGMVNQPQHF
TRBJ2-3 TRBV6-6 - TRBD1 TGTGCCAGCAGTAGGACAGGGGCAGATACGCAGTATTTT CASSRTGADTQYF
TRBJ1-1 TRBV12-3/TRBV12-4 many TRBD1 TGTGCCAGCAGCGCCAGACAGGGCAGTATCACTGAAGCTTTCTTT CASSARQGSITEAFF
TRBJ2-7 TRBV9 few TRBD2 TGTGCCAGCAGCGTAGGAGTTACTAGCGCCCACGAGCAGTACTTC CASSVGVTSAHEQYF
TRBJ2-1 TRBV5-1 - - TGCGCCAGCAGCTTGGAGTCGTTCCGGGACAATGAGCAGTTCTTC CASSLESFRDNEQFF
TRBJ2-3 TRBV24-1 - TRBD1 TGTGCCACCAGTGATTCACAGGGGATAACAGATACGCAGTATTTT CATSDSQGITDTQYF
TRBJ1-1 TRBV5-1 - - TGCGCCAGCAGCTTGGTCCCGACCGGGGGTCATCTGAACACTGAAGCTTTCTTT CASSLVPTGGHLNTEAFF
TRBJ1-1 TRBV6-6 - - TGTGCCAGCAGTTGGGGGAGGGGGGAAGGGAACACTGAAGCTTTCTTT CASSWGRGEGNTEAFF
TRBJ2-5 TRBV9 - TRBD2 TGTGCCAGCAGCGTAGGTACTAGCGGGGCTCAAGAGACCCAGTACTTC CASSVGTSGAQETQYF
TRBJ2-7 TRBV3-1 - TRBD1 TGTGCCAGCAGCCGAAAGACAGGGGGCGTAGGCGAGCAGTACTTC CASSRKTGGVGEQYF
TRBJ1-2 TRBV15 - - TGTGCCACCAGCAGAGGTGTCAGTGTTTCTAACTATGGCTACACCTTC CATSRGVSVSNYGYTF
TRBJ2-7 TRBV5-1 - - TGCGCCAGCAGTTCCCTTCGACACTACGAGCAGTACTTC CASSSLRHYEQYF
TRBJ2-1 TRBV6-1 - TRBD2 TGTGCCAGCAGTGAATCGGGACTAAGCCCCTACAATGAGCAGTTCTTC CASSESGLSPYNEQFF
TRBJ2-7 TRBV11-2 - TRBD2 TGTGCCAGCAGCTTCCGACTAGCGGGCACCTGCGAGCAGTACTTC CASSFRLAGTCEQYF
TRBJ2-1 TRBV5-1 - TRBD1 TGCGCCAGCAGCTTCCCCAGGGGGCGGCTTGATGGCGATGAGCAGTTCTTC CASSFPRGRLDGDEQFF
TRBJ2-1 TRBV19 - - TGTGCCAGTAGTATAGGGGCTAGCCGATACAATGAGCAGTTCTTC CASSIGASRYNEQFF